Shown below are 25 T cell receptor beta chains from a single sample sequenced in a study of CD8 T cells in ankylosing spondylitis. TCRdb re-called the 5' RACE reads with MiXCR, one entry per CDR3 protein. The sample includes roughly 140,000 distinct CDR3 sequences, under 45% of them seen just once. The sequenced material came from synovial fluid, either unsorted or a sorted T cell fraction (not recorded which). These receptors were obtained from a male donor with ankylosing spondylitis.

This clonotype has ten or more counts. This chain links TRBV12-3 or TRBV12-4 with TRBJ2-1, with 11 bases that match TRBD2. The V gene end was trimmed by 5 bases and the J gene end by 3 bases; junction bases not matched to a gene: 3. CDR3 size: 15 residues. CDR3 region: CASSPLAGGYNEQFF. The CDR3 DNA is TGTGCCAGCAGTCCCCTAGCGGGAGGCTACAATGAGCAGTTCTTC.

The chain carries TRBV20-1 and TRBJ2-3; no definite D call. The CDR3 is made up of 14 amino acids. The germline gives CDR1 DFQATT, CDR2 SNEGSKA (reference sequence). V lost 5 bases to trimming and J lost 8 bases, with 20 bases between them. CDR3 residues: CSAGPQSLGATQYF. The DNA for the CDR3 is TGCAGTGCTGGACCTCAAAGTCTGGGCGCTACGCAGTATTTT.

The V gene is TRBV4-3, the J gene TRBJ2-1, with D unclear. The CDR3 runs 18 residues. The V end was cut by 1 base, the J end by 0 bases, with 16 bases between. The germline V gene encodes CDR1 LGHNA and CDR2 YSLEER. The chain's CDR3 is CASSQVGQRSSSYNEQFF. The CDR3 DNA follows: TGCGCCAGCAGCCAAGTCGGTCAGCGCTCGAGCTCCTACAATGAGCAGTTCTTC.

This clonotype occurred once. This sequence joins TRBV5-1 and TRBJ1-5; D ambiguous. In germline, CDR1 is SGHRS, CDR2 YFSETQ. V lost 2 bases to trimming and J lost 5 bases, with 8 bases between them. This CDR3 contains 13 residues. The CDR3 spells CASSFGEDQPQHF. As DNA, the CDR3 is TGCGCCAGCAGCTTCGGCGAGGATCAGCCCCAGCATTTT.

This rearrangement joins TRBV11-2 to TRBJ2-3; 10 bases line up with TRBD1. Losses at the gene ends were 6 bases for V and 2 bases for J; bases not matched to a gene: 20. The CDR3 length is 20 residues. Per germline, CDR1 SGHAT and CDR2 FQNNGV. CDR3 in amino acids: CASRIVGGQGISHVTDTQYF. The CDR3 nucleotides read TGTGCCAGCAGAATAGTAGGGGGACAGGGGATCTCCCACGTCACAGATACGCAGTATTTT.

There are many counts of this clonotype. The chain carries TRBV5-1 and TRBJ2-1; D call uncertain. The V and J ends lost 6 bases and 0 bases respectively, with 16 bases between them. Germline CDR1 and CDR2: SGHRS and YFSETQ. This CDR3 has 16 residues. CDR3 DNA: TGCGCCAGCACTCGAGGTCAGATGAGCTCCTACAATGAGCAGTTCTTC. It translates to CASTRGQMSSYNEQFF.

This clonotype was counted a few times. CDR3 region: CASSYSGHLNTEAFF. The CDR3 coding sequence is TGTGCCAGCAGTTACTCGGGACACTTAAACACTGAAGCTTTCTTT. The chain recombines TRBV6-5 with TRBJ1-1; TRBD1 might be the D (6 bases). The length of the CDR3 is 15 residues. Trimming took off 0 bases at V and 2 bases at J, with 10 bases between the two ends. Germline-derived CDR1 and CDR2 are MNHEY and SVGAGI.

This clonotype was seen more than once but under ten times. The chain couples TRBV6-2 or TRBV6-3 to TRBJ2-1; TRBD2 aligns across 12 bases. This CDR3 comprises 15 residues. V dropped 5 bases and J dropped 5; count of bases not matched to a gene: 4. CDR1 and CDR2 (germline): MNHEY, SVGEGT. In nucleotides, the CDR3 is TGTGCCAGCAGTGACGGACTAGCGGGAAACAATGAGCAGTTCTTC. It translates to CASSDGLAGNNEQFF.

CDR3 amino acids: CASRGAGSSYYEQYF. DNA of the CDR3: TGTGCCAGCAGAGGGGCGGGAAGCTCTTACTACGAGCAGTACTTC. The V call is TRBV3-1, the J call TRBJ2-7, with D perhaps matching TRBD2 (6 bases). The V end was cut by 6 bases, the J end by 3 bases, with 18 bases between. CDR1 and CDR2 from the germline V gene are LGHDT and YNNKEL (reference sequence). This CDR3 has 15 residues.

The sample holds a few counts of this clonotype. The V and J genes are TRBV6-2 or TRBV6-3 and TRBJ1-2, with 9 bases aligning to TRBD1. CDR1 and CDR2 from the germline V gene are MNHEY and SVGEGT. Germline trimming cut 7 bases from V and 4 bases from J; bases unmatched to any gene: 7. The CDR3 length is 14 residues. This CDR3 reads CASKRDRVRYGYTF. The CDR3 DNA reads TGTGCCAGCAAACGGGACAGGGTCCGCTATGGCTACACCTTC.

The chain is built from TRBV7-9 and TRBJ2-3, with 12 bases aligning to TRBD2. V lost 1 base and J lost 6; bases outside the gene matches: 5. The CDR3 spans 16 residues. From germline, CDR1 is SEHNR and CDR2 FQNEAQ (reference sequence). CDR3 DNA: TGTGCCAGCAGCTTAGGACTAGCGGGAGTATTGGATACGCAGTATTTT. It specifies CASSLGLAGVLDTQYF.

The CDR3 bases are TGCGCCAGCGGCTCTACAGGTCCGCACAACTATGGCTACACCTTC. Residues: CASGSTGPHNYGYTF. The rearrangement joins TRBV5-1 to TRBJ1-2; TRBD1 might be the D (5 bases). Per germline, CDR1 SGHRS and CDR2 YFSETQ. Trimming cost V 7 bases and J 2 bases, with 18 bases left between them. CDR3 size: 15 residues.

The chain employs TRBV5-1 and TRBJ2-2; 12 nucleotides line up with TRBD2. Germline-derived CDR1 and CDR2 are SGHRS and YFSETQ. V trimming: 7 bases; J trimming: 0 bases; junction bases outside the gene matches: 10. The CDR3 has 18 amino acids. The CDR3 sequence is CASCTVLAGGPNTGELFF. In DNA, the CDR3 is TGCGCCAGCTGCACTGTACTAGCGGGAGGCCCGAACACCGGGGAGCTGTTTTTT.

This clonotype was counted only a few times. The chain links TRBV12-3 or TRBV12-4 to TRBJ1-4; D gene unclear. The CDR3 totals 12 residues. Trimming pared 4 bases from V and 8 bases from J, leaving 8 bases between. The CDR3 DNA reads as TGTGCCAGCAGTTCGTCATTAGAAAAACTGTTTTTT. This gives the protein CASSSSLEKLFF.

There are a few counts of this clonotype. DNA for the CDR3: TGTGCCAGCAGCCAAGTCGGACTACAAGAGACCCAGTACTTC. It specifies CASSQVGLQETQYF. This chain uses TRBV3-1 with TRBJ2-5; a weak D match, TRBD2 (6 bases). This CDR3 has 14 amino acids. The germline gives CDR1 LGHDT, CDR2 YNNKEL (reference sequence). Trimming took off 1 base at V and 2 bases at J, with 8 bases between the two ends.

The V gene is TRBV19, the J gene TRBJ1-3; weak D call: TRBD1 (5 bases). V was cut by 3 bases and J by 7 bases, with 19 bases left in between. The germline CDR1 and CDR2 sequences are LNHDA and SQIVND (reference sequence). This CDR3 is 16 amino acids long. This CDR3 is CASSIGDGLHRNTIYF. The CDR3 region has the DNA TGTGCCAGTAGTATCGGGGACGGACTACACCGGAACACCATATATTTT. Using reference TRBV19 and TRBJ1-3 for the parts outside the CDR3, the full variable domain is DGGITQSPKYLFRKEGQNVTLSCEQNLNHDAMYWYRQDPGQGLRLIYYSQIVNDFQKGDIAEGYSVSREKKESFPLTVTSAQKNPTAFYLCASSIGDGLHRNTIYFGEGSWLTVV.

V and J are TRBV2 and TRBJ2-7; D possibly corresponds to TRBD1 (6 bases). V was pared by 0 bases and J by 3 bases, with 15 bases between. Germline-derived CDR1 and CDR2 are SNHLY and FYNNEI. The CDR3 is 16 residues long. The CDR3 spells CASSEAGQGNVYEQYF. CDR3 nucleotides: TGTGCCAGCAGTGAAGCGGGGCAGGGGAATGTCTACGAGCAGTACTTC.

The CDR3 nucleotides read TGTGCCACCAGTTTCCACCAGGCGGGGGGCCCCTACGAGCAGTACTTC. Its translation: CATSFHQAGGPYEQYF. The chain links TRBV24-1 to TRBJ2-7, with TRBD2 matching over 8 bases. Germline values: CDR1 KGHDR, CDR2 SFDVKD. The CDR3 consists of 16 residues. The junction had 11 bases not matched to a gene; V was cut back by 6 bases and J by 2 bases.

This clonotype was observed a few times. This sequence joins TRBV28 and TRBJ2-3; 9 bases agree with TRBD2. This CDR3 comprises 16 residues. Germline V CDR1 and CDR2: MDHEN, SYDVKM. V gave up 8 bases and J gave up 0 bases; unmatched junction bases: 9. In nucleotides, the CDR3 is TGTGCCAGCGCCCGCGGACTAGCGCCTAGCACAGATACGCAGTATTTT. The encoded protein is CASARGLAPSTDTQYF.

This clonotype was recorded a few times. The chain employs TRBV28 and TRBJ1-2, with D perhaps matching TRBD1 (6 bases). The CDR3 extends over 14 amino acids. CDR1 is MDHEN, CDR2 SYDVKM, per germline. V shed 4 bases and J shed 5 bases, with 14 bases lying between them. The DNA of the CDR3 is TGTGCCAGCAGTTATCCGCCTCAGGGGTATGGCTACACCTTC. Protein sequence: CASSYPPQGYGYTF.

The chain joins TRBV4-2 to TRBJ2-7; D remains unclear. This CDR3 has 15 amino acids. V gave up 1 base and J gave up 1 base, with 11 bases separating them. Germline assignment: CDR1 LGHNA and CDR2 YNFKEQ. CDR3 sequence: CASSQGRDLSYEQYF. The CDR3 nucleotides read TGTGCCAGCAGCCAAGGTCGAGACTTATCCTACGAGCAGTACTTC.

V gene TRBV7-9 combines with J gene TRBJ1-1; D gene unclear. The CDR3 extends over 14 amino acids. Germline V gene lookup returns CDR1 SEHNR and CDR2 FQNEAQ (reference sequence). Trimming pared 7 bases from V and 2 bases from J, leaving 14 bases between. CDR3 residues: CASTSAAINTEAFF. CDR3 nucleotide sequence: TGTGCCAGCACCTCAGCGGCGATAAACACTGAAGCTTTCTTT.

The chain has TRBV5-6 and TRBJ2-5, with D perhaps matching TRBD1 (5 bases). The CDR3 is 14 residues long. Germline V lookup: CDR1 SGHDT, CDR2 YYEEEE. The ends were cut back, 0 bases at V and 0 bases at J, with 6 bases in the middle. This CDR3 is CASSLEGYQETQYF. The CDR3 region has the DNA TGTGCCAGCAGCTTGGAGGGGTACCAAGAGACCCAGTACTTC. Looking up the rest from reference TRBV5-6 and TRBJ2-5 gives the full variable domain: DAGVTQSPTHLIKTRGQQVTLRCSPKSGHDTVSWYQQALGQGPQFIFQYYEEEERQRGNFPDRFSGHQFPNYSSELNVNALLLGDSALYLCASSLEGYQETQYFGPGTRLLVL.

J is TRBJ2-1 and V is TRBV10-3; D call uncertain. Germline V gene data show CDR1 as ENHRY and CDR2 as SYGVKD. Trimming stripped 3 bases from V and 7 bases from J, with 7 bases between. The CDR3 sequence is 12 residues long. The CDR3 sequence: CAISEVGNEQFF. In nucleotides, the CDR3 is TGTGCCATCAGTGAAGTTGGGAATGAGCAGTTCTTC.

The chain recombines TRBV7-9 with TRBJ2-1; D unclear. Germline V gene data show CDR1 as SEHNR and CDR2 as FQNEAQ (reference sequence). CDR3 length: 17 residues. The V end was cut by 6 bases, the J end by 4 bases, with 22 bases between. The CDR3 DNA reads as TGTGCCAGCAGAAGCTCCGACGGACGGCAAACTTACAATGAGCAGTTCTTC. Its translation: CASRSSDGRQTYNEQFF.